The 14 T cell receptor beta chains listed next were all sequenced from one sample in a study of glioma-infiltrating T cells. Amplification of TCR alpha and beta CDR3 regions from RNA used iRepertoire nested multiplex PCR. MiXCR was run by TCRdb on the multiplex PCR reads, yielding one entry per CDR3 protein. The sample has about 200,000 distinct CDR3 sequences, approximately 30% seen once. The sequencing sample was made of glioma tissue, nonneoplastic brain tissue, or PBMCs (not recorded which). These receptors all come from a human donor with low-grade glioma or glioblastoma, undergoing nonglioma brain surgery, or in good health (not recorded which).

This chain links TRBV5-4 with TRBJ2-7; 8 positions match TRBD2. The CDR3 covers 15 residues. The V gene end was trimmed by 2 bases and the J gene end by 7 bases; junction bases not matched to a gene: 11. Germline CDR1 and CDR2: SGHNT and YYREEE (reference sequence). The CDR3 spells CASSFTSGVRVEQYF. CDR3 bases: TGTGCCAGCAGCTTCACTAGCGGAGTACGTGTGGAGCAGTACTTC.

This clonotype has ten or more counts. The chain employs TRBV6-6 and TRBJ2-7; D is tentatively TRBD1 or TRBD2 (5 bases each). Per germline, CDR1 MNHNY and CDR2 SVGAGI (reference sequence). The CDR3 has 13 amino acids. The V end was cut by 2 bases, the J end by 4 bases, with 9 bases between. The CDR3 loop reads CASSYRDGYEQYF. The DNA for the CDR3 is TGTGCCAGCAGTTACCGGGACGGATACGAGCAGTACTTC.

This clonotype was detected many times. V is TRBV6-2 or TRBV6-3 and J is TRBJ2-1; D may be TRBD2 (5 bases). Germline CDR1 is MNHEY and CDR2 is SVGEGT. The CDR3 has 16 amino acids. V was pared by 0 bases and J by 5 bases, with 14 bases between. DNA for the CDR3: TGTGCCAGCAGTTACTCGAAACACGGCGGGCACAATGAGCAGTTCTTC. Amino acid sequence: CASSYSKHGGHNEQFF.

This clonotype was found a few times. This may arise from a read error, as a much more abundant clone is one base away. The chain combines TRBV29-1 with TRBJ2-2; possibly TRBD2 for D (5 bases). The CDR3 totals 13 residues. The germline gives CDR1 SQVTM, CDR2 ANQGSEA. The CDR3 loop is CSVHEGGTRELFF. The CDR3 DNA follows: TGCAGCGTTCACGAGGGCGGCACCAGGGAGCTGTTTTTT.

The CDR3 here is CASSVDWGKSYEQYF. The CDR3 DNA reads TGTGCCAGCAGCGTAGACTGGGGCAAGTCCTACGAGCAGTACTTC. V and J are TRBV9 and TRBJ2-7; perhaps TRBD1 as D (5 bases). Germline V gene data show CDR1 as SGDLS and CDR2 as YYNGEE. The CDR3 sequence is 15 residues long. Trimming shortened V by 0 bases and J by 1 base, and 11 bases separated the two germline ends.

In its sample, this clonotype was seen many times. The chain carries TRBV28 and TRBJ2-4; 8 positions match TRBD2. The CDR3 sequence is 15 residues long. Germline V gene data show CDR1 as MDHEN and CDR2 as SYDVKM. The V and J ends lost 3 bases and 2 bases, in that order; junction bases with no gene match: 3. The DNA for the CDR3 is TGTGCCAGCAGTTTTCGCGGGAGGACCAAAAACATTCAGTACTTC. It is translated as CASSFRGRTKNIQYF.

Concerning this clonotype: Possible read error: a much larger clone is one base away. The chain has TRBV3-1 and TRBJ1-2; perhaps TRBD1 as D (5 bases). This CDR3 comprises 15 residues. Germline V gene lookup returns CDR1 LGHDT and CDR2 YNNKEL (reference sequence). V was trimmed by 1 base and J by 3 bases, leaving 12 bases between them. The chain's CDR3 is CASSQVRTSDYGYTF. The CDR3 DNA is TGTGCCAGCAGCCAAGTTCGGACAAGCGACTATGGCTACACCTTC. The full variable domain, in which reference TRBV3-1 and TRBJ1-2 provide the parts outside the CDR3, is DTAVSQTPKYLVTQMGNDKSIKCEQNLGHDTMYWYKQDSKKFLKIMFSYNNKELIINETVPNRFSPKSPDKAHLNLHINSLELGDSAVYFCASSQVRTSDYGYTFGSGTRLTVV.

About this clonotype: Possible read error: a much larger clone is one base away. J is TRBJ2-3 and V is TRBV24-1, with TRBD2 matching 11 bases. The length of the CDR3 is 17 residues. V was pared by 4 bases and J by 3 bases, with 8 bases of the junction left unmatched. Germline-derived CDR1 and CDR2 are KGHDR and SFDVKD. The CDR3 is CATSEYSGRAMTDTQYF. For the CDR3, the DNA is TGTGCCACCAGTGAATATAGCGGGAGGGCGATGACAGATACGCAGTATTTT.

For this clonotype: Because the CDR3's place on the DNA is in doubt, the DNA is left out and the CDR3 is given as listed by TCRdb. This rearrangement joins TRBV29-1 to TRBJ2-7; the table names TRBD2, a call not compared with the DNA. CDR1 is SQVTM and CDR2 is ANQGSEA in the germline V gene. The CDR3 is 15 residues long, counting both termini. CDR3 protein: CSVGPGLAEFYEQYF.

This clonotype was detected ten times or more. The chain recombines TRBV19 with TRBJ1-2; the match to TRBD1 covers 9 bases. The V gene's germline CDR1 is LNHDA and CDR2 SQIVND (reference sequence). The CDR3 length is 12 residues. J lost 5 bases, V lost 5 bases, and 0 bases had no gene match. DNA for the CDR3: TGTGCCAGTAGTGGGACAGGGTATGGCTACACCTTC. Protein sequence: CASSGTGYGYTF.

This clonotype was counted at least ten times. V usage is TRBV20-1 and J usage is TRBJ2-7; D tentatively fits TRBD1 or TRBD2 (5 bases each). V lost 5 bases and J lost 6, with 17 bases in between. Germline CDR1 is DFQATT and CDR2 is SNEGSKA (reference sequence). The CDR3 is 13 amino acids. The CDR3: CSADSGTGFEQYF. The DNA of the CDR3 is TGCAGTGCTGATTCCGGGACCGGATTCGAGCAGTACTTC.

The sample holds many counts of this clonotype. The V call is TRBV19, the J call TRBJ2-1; 8 positions match TRBD2. CDR3 size: 11 residues. The germline V gene has CDR1 LNHDA and CDR2 SQIVND (reference sequence). The junction had 2 bases not matched to a gene; V was cut back by 10 bases and J by 6 bases. The CDR3 nucleotides read TGTGCCACGGGACTAGGCAATGAGCAGTTCTTC. Its translation: CATGLGNEQFF. Looking up the rest from reference TRBV19 and TRBJ2-1 gives the full variable domain: DGGITQSPKYLFRKEGQNVTLSCEQNLNHDAMYWYRQDPGQGLRLIYYSQIVNDFQKGDIAEGYSVSREKKESFPLTVTSAQKNPTAFYLCATGLGNEQFFGPGTRLTVL.

This clonotype was found many times. The chain employs TRBV29-1 and TRBJ2-1; D remains unclear. The V gene's germline CDR1 is SQVTM and CDR2 ANQGSEA. This CDR3 spans 13 amino acids. Trimming stripped 3 bases from V and 1 base from J, with 7 bases between. The CDR3, as DNA: TGCAGCGTTGAGGCAGTATCCTACAATGAGCAGTTCTTC. Translating it yields CSVEAVSYNEQFF.

A word on this clonotype: A much larger clone differs from this one at a single base, so this may be a read error. The V and J genes are TRBV7-4 and TRBJ2-5, with D perhaps TRBD1 (6 bases). The CDR3 spans 13 residues. Germline CDR1 reads SGHVT; CDR2 reads SQSDAQ. CDR3 protein: CAGSEQGLETQYF. The CDR3 coding sequence is TGTGCCGGCAGCGAACAGGGCTTAGAGACCCAGTACTTC.